The source of this T cell receptor (beta chain) is a study of PD-1 blockade in classical Hodgkin lymphoma. Study-level results: Undefined causes, possibly disease activity or prior therapy, underlie the repertoire differences.

This table comes from immunoSEQ multiplex PCR, and its TCRdb copy is limited to in-frame clones, with some not included. The data hold 31,000 or so clones, with 80% to 90% observed a single time. With regard to this clone: The antigen remains undetermined.

The time point: cycle 4 day 1 (C4D1), after 6 weeks of nivolumab. Every patient had relapsed following autologous stem cell transplantation, and cohorts differed in brentuximab vedotin exposure. Magnetic negative selection served to purify CD4+ T cells out of PBMCs that had been thawed. The CDR3 length is 11 residues. Trimming cost V 3 bases and J 8 bases, with 8 bases left between them. CDR1 SQVTM and CDR2 ANQGSEA come from the germline V gene. The source of this sequence is a human donor with classical Hodgkin lymphoma. The chain joins TRBV29-1 to TRBJ1-5, with D unresolved. The sequences come from CD4+ T cells from blood, collected before the fourth cycle of nivolumab. The CDR3: CSVERVEPQHF. Here the CDR3 DNA reads TGCAGCGTTGAGAGGGTTGAGCCCCAGCATTTT.